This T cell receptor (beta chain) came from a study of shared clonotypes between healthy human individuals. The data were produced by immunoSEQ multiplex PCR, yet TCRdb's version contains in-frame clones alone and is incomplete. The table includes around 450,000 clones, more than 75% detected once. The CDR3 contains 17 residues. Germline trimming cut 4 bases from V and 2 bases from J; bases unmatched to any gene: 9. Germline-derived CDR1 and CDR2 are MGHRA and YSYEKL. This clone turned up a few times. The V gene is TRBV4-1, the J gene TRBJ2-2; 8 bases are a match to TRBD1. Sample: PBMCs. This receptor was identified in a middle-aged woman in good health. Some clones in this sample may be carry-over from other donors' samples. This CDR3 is CASSLTTGQDNTGELFF. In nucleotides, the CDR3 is TGCGCCAGCAGCCTAACGACGGGACAGGACAACACCGGGGAGCTGTTTTTT.